This T cell receptor beta chain was retrieved from a study of post-analysis software for immune sequencing data. Concerning this clonotype: Its antigen remains unknown.

General study points: About five TRBV segments were more frequent in patients than controls; TRBV5-6, TRBV5-1 and TRBV20-1 belonged to this group.

Trimming removed 5 bases from V and 0 bases from J, with 11 bases in between. The germline V gene encodes CDR1 DFQATT and CDR2 SNEGSKA (reference sequence). CDR3 length: 14 amino acids. Unique molecular identifiers featured in each of the TCR beta cDNA libraries. TCRdb reprocessed the PCR reads with MiXCR, giving one entry per CDR3 protein. The table shows approximately 690,000 distinct CDR3 sequences, with more than 50% occurring only once. Sequencing used blood. V is TRBV20-1 and J is TRBJ2-1; D unclear. The receptor's source is a girl aged 2-9 years with multiple sclerosis. As DNA, the CDR3 is TGCAGTGCTCACAGTTCAGACTCCTACAATGAGCAGTTCTTC. It specifies CSAHSSDSYNEQFF.